The T cell receptor beta chain under discussion was sequenced for a study of molecular identifiers for immune sequencing clone quantification. Preparation of naive CD8 libraries involved roughly 19,000 to 1,100,000 sorted cells and 10%, 30% or 50% RNA. This clonotype appeared a few times. Its antigen is unknown. Study-level findings and limits: Sizes of clones that are highly expanded could be underestimated (if identical TCR molecules share a barcode). Spiked TCR RNA from one Jurkat cell reportedly showed up when mixed among one million naive cells. Clones of above 20 RNA copies carried over 97% of effector molecules; in naive cells they carried under 1%.

TCRdb re-analysed the PCR reads in MiXCR, keeping a single row per CDR3 protein. Of approximately 670,000 distinct CDR3 sequences listed, just under 20% are singletons. V gave up 6 bases and J gave up 1 base; unmatched junction bases: 2. This CDR3 is 14 amino acids long. Germline V gene data show CDR1 as LNHDA and CDR2 as SQIVND (reference sequence). The chain joins TRBV19 to TRBJ1-1, with 10 bases identical to TRBD1. The receptor comes from a human donor in good health. Some libraries in this study had Jurkat cell RNA spiked in. The source material was naive CD8+ T cells from blood, with Jurkat cell RNA spiked in. Specified subset: FACS-sorted CD8+CD4-CCR7+CD45RA+ naive T cells. CDR3 nucleotides: TGTGCCAGTAGGACAGGGGGCTGGAACACTGAAGCTTTCTTT. It translates to CASRTGGWNTEAFF.